These 26 T cell receptor beta chains share one sample of origin, sequenced in a study of shared clonotypes between healthy human individuals. Using immunoSEQ multiplex PCR, the repertoire was profiled, and TCRdb retains in-frame clones only, with some absent. This table holds 1,500,000 or so clones, around 95% found once. Input material: naive CD4+ T cells sorted from blood. Noted subset: CD45RA+ positively selected. The receptors derive from a man aged 30 to 39 in good health.

CDR3: CASAGTSGTYEQYF. The CDR3 bases are TGCGCCAGCGCCGGGACTAGCGGTACCTACGAGCAGTACTTC. The gene calls are TRBV5-1 and TRBJ2-7, with 11 bases identical to TRBD2. In germline, CDR1 is SGHRS, CDR2 YFSETQ. The CDR3 loop spans 14 amino acids. J was trimmed by 2 bases and V by 7 bases; bases with no gene match: 5.

This clone was counted once. The chain links TRBV5-1 to TRBJ1-4; D is uncertain. Trimming took off 0 bases at V and 7 bases at J, with 7 bases between the two ends. Germline loops: CDR1 SGHRS, CDR2 YFSETQ. The CDR3 is made up of 13 amino acids. The CDR3 coding sequence is TGCGCCAGCAGCTTGGGGCCGGGTGAAAAACTGTTTTTT. Its protein product is CASSLGPGEKLFF.

The chain is built from TRBV5-4 and TRBJ2-7; 7 nucleotides agree with TRBD2. The germline V gene encodes CDR1 SGHNT and CDR2 YYREEE (reference sequence). This CDR3 spans 17 amino acids. V lost 4 bases, J lost 2 bases, and 15 bases stayed unmatched. CDR3 amino acids: CASSLYLGGRRPYEQYF. Here the CDR3 DNA reads TGTGCCAGCAGCCTTTACCTAGGCGGGAGAAGGCCCTACGAGCAGTACTTC.

The rearrangement joins TRBV10-2 to TRBJ1-1; D uncertain. The CDR3 spans 17 residues. CDR1 WSHSY and CDR2 SAAADI come from the germline V gene. V was cut by 0 bases and J by 3 bases, with 17 bases left in between. CDR3 loop: CASSESPVFALDTEAFF. CDR3 sequence (DNA): TGCGCCAGCAGTGAGTCCCCCGTATTTGCTTTAGACACTGAAGCTTTCTTT.

This clone was found a few times. This rearrangement joins TRBV27 to TRBJ2-1; D is unclear. The CDR3 totals 11 residues. The germline V and J ends were trimmed by 5 bases and 7 bases, with 6 bases remaining between them. Germline V gene sequence: CDR1 MNHEY, CDR2 SMNVEV (reference sequence). This CDR3 reads CASSPSNEQFF. The CDR3 bases are TGTGCCAGCAGTCCCTCTAATGAGCAGTTCTTC.

CDR3 nucleotides: TGTGCCAGCAGATCAAGCGGGAAGAACACCGGGGAGCTGTTTTTT. Amino acid sequence: CASRSSGKNTGELFF. The rearrangement uses TRBV5-5 and TRBJ2-2; TRBD2 matches at 7 bases. This CDR3 comprises 15 residues. CDR1 is SGHKS, CDR2 YYEKEE, per germline (reference sequence). J was trimmed by 1 base and V by 5 bases; bases with no gene match: 5. The variable domain in full, with the rest retrieved from reference TRBV5-5 and TRBJ2-2, is DAGVTQSPTHLIKTRGQQVTLRCSPISGHKSVSWYQQVLGQGPQFIFQYYEKEERGRGNFPDRFSARQFPNYSSELNVNALLLGDSALYLCASRSSGKNTGELFFGEGSRLTVL.

The chain links TRBV19 to TRBJ1-1, with D uncertain. V was cut by 6 bases and J by 1 base, with 9 bases left in between. This CDR3 comprises 13 residues. CDR1 and CDR2 from the germline V gene are LNHDA and SQIVND (reference sequence). CDR3 sequence (DNA): TGTGCCAGTAGACTCTTTGGGAACACTGAAGCTTTCTTT. Amino acids: CASRLFGNTEAFF.

V and J are TRBV6-9 and TRBJ2-3, with D perhaps given as TRBD1 or TRBD2 (6 bases each). This CDR3 spans 15 amino acids. Germline values: CDR1 MNHGY, CDR2 SVAAGI. V shed 8 bases and J shed 0 bases, with 15 bases lying between them. The CDR3 loop is CASPRGAGSTDTQYF. The CDR3 DNA sequence: TGTGCCAGCCCTAGGGGGGCGGGTAGCACAGATACGCAGTATTTT.

The chain joins TRBV10-3 to TRBJ2-1; D is undetermined. The length of the CDR3 is 12 residues. The germline V and J ends were trimmed by 11 bases and 9 bases, with 17 bases remaining between them. The germline V gene encodes CDR1 ENHRY and CDR2 SYGVKD. CDR3 in amino acids: CAANRAPGEQFF. The CDR3, as DNA: TGTGCCGCGAACAGAGCCCCGGGTGAGCAGTTCTTC.

The chain's CDR3 is CASSGRTVGADTQYF. In nucleotides, the CDR3 is TGTGCCAGCAGCGGAAGGACGGTCGGCGCAGATACGCAGTATTTT. The chain recombines TRBV11-3 with TRBJ2-3; D not certain. This CDR3 comprises 15 residues. The V end lost 5 bases, the J end lost 4 bases, and 16 bases lay between the germline ends. Germline-derived CDR1 and CDR2 are SGHNT and YENEEA.

The chain uses TRBV30 and TRBJ2-7, with D tentatively TRBD2 (5 bases). The germline gives CDR1 GTSNPN, CDR2 SVGIG (reference sequence). With 2 bases removed from V and 6 bases from J, the gap between germline ends came to 14 bases. The CDR3 runs 13 residues. Here the CDR3 DNA reads TGTGCCTGGAGTTCCAGCGGAGTTGGCGAGCAGTACTTC. As protein: CAWSSSGVGEQYF.

This chain connects TRBV18 to TRBJ2-7; TRBD1 aligns across 8 bases. The germline V gene has CDR1 KGHSH and CDR2 LQKENI. V shed 3 bases, J shed 0 bases, and the junction held 4 bases outside the gene matches. This CDR3 comprises 15 residues. For the CDR3, the DNA is TGTGCCAGCTCACCCTACAGGGGGAGCTCCTACGAGCAGTACTTC. Translation: CASSPYRGSSYEQYF.

The gene calls are TRBV4-1 and TRBJ2-7; the match to TRBD2 covers 10 bases. V dropped 8 bases and J dropped 5; count of bases not matched to a gene: 15. Germline V gene lookup returns CDR1 MGHRA and CDR2 YSYEKL. This CDR3 region has 16 residues. The CDR3 coding sequence is TGCGCCAGCGGAAACAGCGGGAGGGCCATAAACCACGAGCAGTACTTC. Translation: CASGNSGRAINHEQYF.

This rearrangement joins TRBV18 to TRBJ2-2, with 9 bases identical to TRBD1. CDR1 and CDR2 (germline): KGHSH, LQKENI. This CDR3 has 17 amino acids. Trimming took 2 bases from V and 5 from J; bases not matched to a gene: 9. Written as DNA, the CDR3 is TGTGCCAGCTCACCAGGCCGACAGGGGGTAAAAACCGGGGAGCTGTTTTTT. Protein sequence: CASSPGRQGVKTGELFF.

For this clone: A read error may account for a junction end that differs from germline. V and J are TRBV7-9 and TRBJ2-7; D could derive from TRBD1 or TRBD2 (5 bases each). Germline lookup yields CDR1 SEHNR and CDR2 FQNEAQ (reference sequence). This CDR3 region has 13 residues. Here the CDR3 DNA reads TGTGCCAGCAGCCACGGGACGGCCTACGAGCAGTGCTTC. Protein sequence: CASSHGTAYEQCF.

This clone was recorded only once. This chain joins TRBV7-6 and TRBJ2-1, with 16 bases aligning to TRBD2. Trimming removed 0 bases from V and 1 base from J; junction bases left unmatched: 0. The CDR3 is 18 residues long. Germline V gene sequence: CDR1 SGHVS, CDR2 FNYEAQ. The CDR3 sequence: CASSLAGLAGGSYNEQFF. CDR3 nucleotides: TGTGCCAGCAGCTTAGCGGGACTAGCGGGAGGGTCCTACAATGAGCAGTTCTTC. The full variable domain, rest sourced from reference TRBV7-6 and TRBJ2-1, is GAGVSQSPRYKVTKRGQDVALRCDPISGHVSLYWYRQALGQGPEFLTYFNYEAQQDKSGLPNDRFSAERPEGSISTLTIQRTEQRDSAMYRCASSLAGLAGGSYNEQFFGPGTRLTVL.

The chain employs TRBV7-9 and TRBJ2-3; 9 bases map to TRBD1. This CDR3 is 16 amino acids long. CDR1 and CDR2 from the germline V gene are SEHNR and FQNEAQ (reference sequence). V shed 2 bases and J 5 bases; nucleotides not matched to a gene: 8. CDR3: CASSLRQGVGGDTQYF. The CDR3 nucleotides are TGTGCCAGCAGCTTACGACAGGGGGTTGGAGGAGATACGCAGTATTTT.

Only one count was recorded for this clone. This CDR3 reads CASSAWTGAGHNQPQHF. DNA of the CDR3: TGTGCCAGCAGTGCCTGGACAGGGGCCGGTCACAATCAGCCCCAGCATTTT. The chain carries TRBV28 and TRBJ1-5; 9 bases line up with TRBD1. The CDR3 length is 17 residues. CDR1 and CDR2 from the germline V gene are MDHEN and SYDVKM. With 5 bases clipped from V and 3 bases from J, the junction kept 11 bases outside the gene matches.

CDR3 loop: CASRETGGRYEKLFF. The CDR3 DNA follows: TGTGCCAGCAGGGAAACAGGGGGCCGTTATGAAAAACTGTTTTTT. The V call is TRBV6-1, the J call TRBJ1-4, with 9 bases fitting TRBD1. The CDR3 runs 15 residues. V shed 6 bases and J 6 bases; nucleotides not matched to a gene: 8. Germline lookup yields CDR1 MNHNS and CDR2 SASEGT.

The rearrangement uses TRBV19 and TRBJ2-5; 10 nucleotides line up with TRBD1. The CDR3 has 12 residues. Germline trimming cut 6 bases from V and 13 bases from J; bases unmatched to any gene: 8. Germline V gene lookup returns CDR1 LNHDA and CDR2 SQIVND (reference sequence). CDR3 protein: CASSPTGGPRYF. The CDR3 DNA follows: TGTGCCAGTAGCCCGACAGGGGGCCCCCGGTACTTC.

The chain joins TRBV6-6 to TRBJ2-7, with 8 bases identical to TRBD2. J was trimmed by 5 bases and V by 4 bases; bases with no gene match: 7. Looked up from germline, CDR1 is MNHNY and CDR2 is SVGAGI (reference sequence). The CDR3 length is 14 residues. The CDR3 protein is CASSLSGRRDEQYF. Here the CDR3 DNA reads TGTGCCAGCAGTTTAAGCGGGAGACGCGACGAGCAGTACTTC.

The CDR3 bases are TGTGCCAGCAGCTTTAAGCCGAGTGTCTATGGCTACACCTTC. It encodes CASSFKPSVYGYTF. The chain links TRBV11-1 to TRBJ1-2, with no clear D. This CDR3 is 14 amino acids long. Germline assignment: CDR1 SGHAT and CDR2 FQDESV (reference sequence). Trimming cost V 3 bases and J 4 bases, with 12 bases left between them.

The chain combines TRBV5-1 with TRBJ1-5; D uncertain. Germline V lookup: CDR1 SGHRS, CDR2 YFSETQ. V was cut by 0 bases and J by 9 bases, with 13 bases left in between. This CDR3 region has 14 residues. As DNA, the CDR3 is TGCGCCAGCAGCTTGGACCCCACGAGTGGGCCCCAGCATTTT. This codes for CASSLDPTSGPQHF.

The table lists this clone with a count of one. J is TRBJ1-5 and V is TRBV7-9; D possibly corresponds to TRBD1 (5 bases). Germline V gene lookup returns CDR1 SEHNR and CDR2 FQNEAQ (reference sequence). Trimming stripped 3 bases from V and 5 bases from J, with 17 bases between. The CDR3 covers 16 residues. The CDR3 is CASSLGQTGGDQPQHF. In DNA, the CDR3 is TGTGCCAGCAGCTTGGGCCAGACGGGAGGGGATCAGCCCCAGCATTTT.

The V call is TRBV6-5, the J call TRBJ1-4, with a weak D call TRBD1 (5 bases). Trimming removed 8 bases from V and 8 bases from J, with 18 bases in between. The germline V gene has CDR1 MNHEY and CDR2 SVGAGI. The length of the CDR3 is 14 residues. The CDR3 loop is CASGTGTRREKLFF. DNA of the CDR3: TGTGCCAGCGGCACGGGGACCCGCCGGGAAAAACTGTTTTTT.

This chain uses TRBV6-5 with TRBJ1-3; a weak D match, TRBD1 (5 bases). Germline CDR1 and CDR2: MNHEY and SVGAGI. The CDR3 length is 15 residues. V was clipped by 2 bases and J by 1 base, with 9 bases between them. Written as DNA, the CDR3 is TGTGCCAGCAGTTACGTAGCAGGGTCTGGAAACACCATATATTTT. This encodes CASSYVAGSGNTIYF.